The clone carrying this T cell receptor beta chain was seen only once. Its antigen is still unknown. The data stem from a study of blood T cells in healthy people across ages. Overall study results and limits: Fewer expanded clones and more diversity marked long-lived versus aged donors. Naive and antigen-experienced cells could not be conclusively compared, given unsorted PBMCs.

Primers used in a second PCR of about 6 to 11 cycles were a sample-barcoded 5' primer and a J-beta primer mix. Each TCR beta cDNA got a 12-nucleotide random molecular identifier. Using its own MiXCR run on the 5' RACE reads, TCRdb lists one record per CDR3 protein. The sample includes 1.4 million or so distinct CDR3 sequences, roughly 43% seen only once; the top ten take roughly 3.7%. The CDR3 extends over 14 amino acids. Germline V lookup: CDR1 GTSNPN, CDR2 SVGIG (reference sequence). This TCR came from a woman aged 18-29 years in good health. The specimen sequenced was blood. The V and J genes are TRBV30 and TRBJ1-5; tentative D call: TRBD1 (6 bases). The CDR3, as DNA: TGTGCGAGCCAAGGGGGATCAAGCAATCAGCCCCAGCATTTT. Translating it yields CASQGGSSNQPQHF. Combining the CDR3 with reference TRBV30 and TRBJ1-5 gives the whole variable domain SQTIHQWPATLVQPVGSPLSLECTVEGTSNPNLYWYRQAAGRGLQLLFYSVGIGQISSEVPQNLSASRPQDRQFILSSKKLLLSDSGFYLCASQGGSSNQPQHFGDGTRLSIL.